This TCR beta chain was observed in a study of chemoradiotherapy in HPV16-positive cancers. Study-wide points: During treatment, candidate HPV-specific clones and E7-related motifs expanded in tumor.

The method was immunoSEQ multiplex PCR; TCRdb's version includes in-frame clones alone and lacks a portion of them. The sample holds about 24,000 clones; roughly 87% are singletons and the top ten take 4.5%. In its sample, this clone is medium-sized. The antigen is not known. V shed 0 bases and J 8 bases; nucleotides not matched to a gene: 6. The CDR3 totals 14 residues. Germline CDR1 is LGHNA and CDR2 is YNFKEQ. This specimen was blood, taken from a patient who underwent chemoradiotherapy. The TCR sequence derives from a human donor with HPV-associated anogenital cancer. The chain is built from TRBV4-2 and TRBJ1-2, with 7 bases lining up with TRBD1. Here the CDR3 reads CASSQDRTGGGYTF. In nucleotides, the CDR3 is TGTGCCAGCAGCCAAGATAGGACAGGCGGAGGCTACACCTTC.